The 23 T cell receptor beta chains given below trace back to one sample, sequenced in a study of blood T cell repertoires in COVID-19. Libraries were prepared by immunoSEQ multiplex PCR; TCRdb keeps only in-frame clonotypes and omits some of them. The table lists under 300,000 clones, 82% of them singletons. The sample consisted of peripheral blood. Receptor source: a woman aged 80 or older with active or convalescent COVID-19.

This clone was seen a handful of times. The chain joins TRBV24-1 to TRBJ1-2, with TRBD1 matching 10 bases. The ends lost 5 bases at V and 4 bases at J; junction bases unmatched: 12. Germline assignment: CDR1 KGHDR and CDR2 SFDVKD. This CDR3 is 17 amino acids long. The CDR3 DNA follows: TGTGCCACCAGTGCTGAGACAGGGGGCGCTCCGGGCTATGGCTACACCTTC. Residues: CATSAETGGAPGYGYTF.

The chain employs TRBV10-3 and TRBJ1-2, with 10 bases identical to TRBD1. Trimming cost V 6 bases and J 7 bases; bases outside gene matches: 5. Germline V gene sequence: CDR1 ENHRY, CDR2 SYGVKD. The CDR3 has 13 amino acids. This chain's CDR3 is CAISGTGDGGYTF. The CDR3 bases are TGTGCCATCAGCGGGACAGGGGATGGTGGCTACACCTTC.

CDR3 region: CASSLGVSQETQYF. The CDR3, as DNA: TGTGCCAGCAGCTTAGGTGTCAGCCAAGAGACCCAGTACTTC. The chain combines TRBV11-2 with TRBJ2-5, with no clear D. The CDR3 runs 14 residues. V shed 1 base and J shed 1 base, with 7 bases lying between them. Germline CDR1 and CDR2: SGHAT and FQNNGV.

This clone was seen only once. This chain joins TRBV18 and TRBJ1-2; perhaps TRBD1 as D (6 bases). The V end was cut by 3 bases, the J end by 7 bases, with 18 bases between. Germline values: CDR1 KGHSH, CDR2 LQKENI. The CDR3 consists of 15 residues. The CDR3, as DNA: TGTGCCAGCTCACCGTCAGGGGTCTTGGACGGTGGCTACACCTTC. Its translation is CASSPSGVLDGGYTF. Based on the CDR3 plus reference TRBV18 and TRBJ1-2, the full variable domain is NAGVMQNPRHLVRRRGQEARLRCSPMKGHSHVYWYRQLPEEGLKFMVYLQKENIIDESGMPKERFSAEFPKEGPSILRIQQVVRGDSAAYFCASSPSGVLDGGYTFGSGTRLTVV.

V is TRBV11-2 and J is TRBJ1-1; 9 nucleotides agree with TRBD1. With V trimmed by 5 bases and J by 1 base, 8 bases remained unmatched. The CDR3 is made up of 16 amino acids. The germline V gene has CDR1 SGHAT and CDR2 FQNNGV. The CDR3 nucleotides are TGTGCCAGCAGCATCCACAGGGGGCCCGAGAACACTGAAGCTTTCTTT. It codes for CASSIHRGPENTEAFF.

The V call is TRBV15, the J call TRBJ2-7; 7 bases match TRBD1. V was pared by 1 base and J by 2 bases, with 8 bases of the junction left unmatched. The CDR3 has 16 residues. From germline, CDR1 is LNHNV and CDR2 YYDKDF (reference sequence). For the CDR3, the DNA is TGTGCCACCAGCAGAGGCATCGGACAGGCCACCTACGAGCAGTACTTC. This sequence encodes CATSRGIGQATYEQYF. The full variable domain, rest sourced from reference TRBV15 and TRBJ2-7, is DAMVIQNPRYQVTQFGKPVTLSCSQTLNHNVMYWYQQKSSQAPKLLFHYYDKDFNNEADTPDNFQSRRPNTSFCFLDIRSPGLGDTAMYLCATSRGIGQATYEQYFGPGTRLTVT.

The V call is TRBV5-1, the J call TRBJ2-1; 11 bases map to TRBD2. The CDR3 runs 15 residues. V gave up 2 bases and J gave up 6 bases; unmatched junction bases: 4. Germline values: CDR1 SGHRS, CDR2 YFSETQ. CDR3 DNA: TGCGCCAGCAGCTTACTAGCGGGAGAAAGCAATGAGCAGTTCTTC. This gives the protein CASSLLAGESNEQFF.

In nucleotides, the CDR3 is TGTGCCAGTAGTTCCCGACTCCCCTACTCTGGAAACACCATATATTTT. It translates to CASSSRLPYSGNTIYF. J is TRBJ1-3 and V is TRBV19; unclear D gene. Per the germline V gene, CDR1 is LNHDA and CDR2 is SQIVND (reference sequence). The ends were cut back, 5 bases at V and 0 bases at J, with 14 bases in the middle. This CDR3 region has 16 residues. Full variable domain (outside the CDR3, taken from reference TRBV19 and TRBJ1-3): DGGITQSPKYLFRKEGQNVTLSCEQNLNHDAMYWYRQDPGQGLRLIYYSQIVNDFQKGDIAEGYSVSREKKESFPLTVTSAQKNPTAFYLCASSSRLPYSGNTIYFGEGSWLTVV.

This sequence joins TRBV30 and TRBJ2-1; possibly TRBD2 for D (5 bases). This CDR3 contains 14 residues. V was clipped by 2 bases and J by 6 bases, with 14 bases between them. Germline V gene data show CDR1 as GTSNPN and CDR2 as SVGIG (reference sequence). The CDR3 region has the DNA TGTGCCTGGAGTCCCTCGGGGTGGCGCAATGAGCAGTTCTTC. Translating gives CAWSPSGWRNEQFF.

The gene calls are TRBV14 and TRBJ1-1; D is unclear. The CDR3 has 16 amino acids. Germline CDR1 is SGHDN and CDR2 is FVKESK. V lost 1 base to trimming and J lost 1 base, with 13 bases between them. CDR3 DNA sequence: TGTGCCAGCAGCCAAGTCACCGGGATTAAGAACACTGAAGCTTTCTTT. This codes for CASSQVTGIKNTEAFF.

The CDR3 nucleotides read TGTGCCAGCAGTTTCTCCAACTTAGAGCAGTACTTC. It is translated as CASSFSNLEQYF. The rearrangement uses TRBV28 and TRBJ2-7, with D unresolved. The CDR3 sequence is 12 residues long. V was shortened by 3 bases and J by 7 bases, with 10 bases between the two germline ends. Germline CDR1 MDHEN, CDR2 SYDVKM.

This clone was seen a few times. The V call is TRBV27, the J call TRBJ1-6; 10 bases agree with TRBD1. There are 23 residues in the CDR3. V lost 3 bases to trimming and J lost 0 bases; unmatched junction nucleotides: 20. Germline assignment: CDR1 MNHEY and CDR2 SMNVEV (reference sequence). The CDR3 protein is CASSLARDRGRPQHPSYNSPLHF. CDR3 sequence (DNA): TGTGCCAGCAGTTTGGCTCGGGACAGGGGCCGTCCACAACACCCCTCCTATAATTCACCCCTCCACTTT.

The genes are TRBV5-1 and TRBJ1-1; the match to TRBD1 covers 8 bases. Germline CDR1 is SGHRS and CDR2 is YFSETQ. J gave up 0 bases and V 5 bases, and 6 bases lay outside the gene matches. This CDR3 has 15 amino acids. The CDR3 region is CASRSRTGLNTEAFF. The CDR3 nucleotides read TGCGCCAGCAGGTCCCGGACAGGGTTGAACACTGAAGCTTTCTTT.

The chain couples TRBV19 to TRBJ2-1; D gene uncertain. Germline CDR1 LNHDA, CDR2 SQIVND (reference sequence). Trimming stripped 3 bases from V and 9 bases from J, with 9 bases between. The CDR3 has 12 amino acids. The chain's CDR3 is CASSITRSEQFF. The CDR3 region has the DNA TGTGCCAGTAGTATCACCAGGTCTGAGCAGTTCTTC.

The rearrangement joins TRBV4-1 to TRBJ2-2, with TRBD2 matching 12 bases. This CDR3 has 16 residues. Trimming cost V 6 bases and J 0 bases; bases outside gene matches: 2. CDR1 and CDR2 from the germline V gene are MGHRA and YSYEKL. The CDR3, as DNA: TGCGCCAGCAGTAGACTAGCGGGGGCGAACACCGGGGAGCTGTTTTTT. Translation gives CASSRLAGANTGELFF.

The V gene is TRBV24-1, the J gene TRBJ2-5; D is undetermined. Germline values: CDR1 KGHDR, CDR2 SFDVKD. The CDR3 length is 13 residues. V was shortened by 6 bases and J by 3 bases, with 10 bases between the two germline ends. As DNA, the CDR3 is TGTGCCACCAGTCCCAGTTTTGAAGAGACCCAGTACTTC. It yields the protein CATSPSFEETQYF.

The chain recombines TRBV18 with TRBJ2-5, with 7 bases matching TRBD2. CDR3 length: 15 amino acids. The V segment lost 6 bases and the J segment 5 bases; nucleotides outside the gene matches: 12. The germline gives CDR1 KGHSH, CDR2 LQKENI. CDR3 residues: CASSARSAGLETQYF. The CDR3 nucleotides read TGTGCCAGCTCGGCCCGATCAGCGGGACTCGAGACCCAGTACTTC.

The V gene is TRBV5-1, the J gene TRBJ1-2, with D perhaps TRBD1 (5 bases). V dropped 0 bases and J dropped 2 bases, with 17 bases sitting between them. This CDR3 contains 17 residues. The germline V gene has CDR1 SGHRS and CDR2 YFSETQ. The CDR3 loop reads CASSLGQTVTLNYGYTF. CDR3 DNA sequence: TGCGCCAGCAGCTTGGGGCAGACAGTAACACTGAACTATGGCTACACCTTC.

The chain combines TRBV29-1 with TRBJ1-2; a possible D gene is TRBD1 (5 bases). The CDR3 extends over 14 amino acids. CDR1 SQVTM and CDR2 ANQGSEA come from the germline V gene. Trimming removed 6 bases from V and 1 base from J, with 15 bases in between. CDR3 in amino acids: CSVARAGFNYGYTF. The CDR3 nucleotides are TGCAGCGTGGCTAGAGCAGGGTTTAACTATGGCTACACCTTC.

The rearrangement links TRBV7-2 to TRBJ2-1, with D possibly being TRBD2 (5 bases). CDR1 and CDR2 from the germline V gene are SGHTA and FQGNSA. Trimming pared 4 bases from V and 6 bases from J, leaving 16 bases between. The CDR3 has 15 amino acids. CDR3 in amino acids: CASSSWTSSGNEQFF. The CDR3 DNA reads TGTGCCAGCAGCTCATGGACTTCCTCGGGCAATGAGCAGTTCTTC.

The chain is built from TRBV5-1 and TRBJ2-3; TRBD2 might be the D (5 bases). V dropped 4 bases and J dropped 2 bases, with 17 bases sitting between them. CDR1 is SGHRS and CDR2 is YFSETQ in the germline V gene. The CDR3 has 16 amino acids. Written as DNA, the CDR3 is TGCGCCAGCAGCCTGCCCCTAGCATCTCACACAGATACGCAGTATTTT. Translation: CASSLPLASHTDTQYF.

This clone came up a few times. The V call is TRBV2, the J call TRBJ2-1, with 8 positions matching TRBD1. Germline V gene lookup returns CDR1 SNHLY and CDR2 FYNNEI. CDR3 length: 15 residues. V was clipped by 4 bases and J by 8 bases; unmatched bases: 10. This CDR3 reads CASSVFRTGLDEQFF. CDR3 in DNA: TGTGCCAGCAGTGTGTTCAGGACAGGGCTCGATGAGCAGTTCTTC.

V is TRBV25-1 and J is TRBJ2-3; 7 positions match TRBD1. Germline V gene data show CDR1 as MGHDK and CDR2 as SYGVNS. This CDR3 is built from 16 residues. J lost 5 bases, V lost 4 bases, and 12 bases had no gene match. The CDR3 loop is CASSARTGVGGDTQYF. The CDR3 DNA is TGTGCCAGCAGTGCGCGAACAGGGGTAGGTGGAGATACGCAGTATTTT.